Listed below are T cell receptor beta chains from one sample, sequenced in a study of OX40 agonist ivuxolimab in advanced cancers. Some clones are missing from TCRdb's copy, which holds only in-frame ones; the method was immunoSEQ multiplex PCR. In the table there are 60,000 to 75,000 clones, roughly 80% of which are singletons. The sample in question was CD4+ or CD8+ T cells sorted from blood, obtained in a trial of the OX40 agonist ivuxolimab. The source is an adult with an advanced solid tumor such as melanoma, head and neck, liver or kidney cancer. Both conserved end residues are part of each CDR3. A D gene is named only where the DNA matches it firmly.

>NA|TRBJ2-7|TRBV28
TGTGCCAGCCGCCGCCTAACACAGGGAAACTACGAGCAGTACTTC
CASRRLTQGNYEQYF
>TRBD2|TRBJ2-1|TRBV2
TGTGCCAGCAGTGCCGGGACTAGCGGGGGCTATAGGCAGTTCTTC
CASSAGTSGGYRQFF
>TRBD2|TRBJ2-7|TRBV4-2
TGTGCCAGCAGCCAAGGACTAGCGGGGGGCTACGAGCAGTACTTC
CASSQGLAGGYEQYF
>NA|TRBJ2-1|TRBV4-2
TGTGCCAGCAGCCAAGTTTTCTCTACCTACAATGAGCAGTTCTTC
CASSQVFSTYNEQFF
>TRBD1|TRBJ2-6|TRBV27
TGTGCCAGCAGTTTATGGGACAGGTTCTCTGGGGCCAACGTCCTGACTTTC
CASSLWDRFSGANVLTF
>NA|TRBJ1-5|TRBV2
TGTGCCAGCGCCCCCTTCCCGGGGGGCAATCAGCCCCAGCATTTT
CASAPFPGGNQPQHF
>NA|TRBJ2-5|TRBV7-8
TGTGCCAGCAGCTTTCATTGGACTTCACAAGAGACCCAGTACTTC
CASSFHWTSQETQYF
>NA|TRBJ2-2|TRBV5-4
TGTGCCAGCAGCGTAGAGGGGTTGGGAAACACCGGGGAGCTGTTTTTT
CASSVEGLGNTGELFF
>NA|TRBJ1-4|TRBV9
TGTGCCAGCAGCGTAAATCATCGCCTGGGAGAAAAACTGTTTTTT
CASSVNHRLGEKLFF
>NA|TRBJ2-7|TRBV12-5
TGTGCTAGTGGTTTGGAAACCCTCGCGGGGCAGTACTTC
CASGLETLAGQYF